These T cell receptor beta chains were read from a single sample in a study of blood T cell repertoires in COVID-19. Method: immunoSEQ multiplex PCR; TCRdb's copy keeps in-frame clones and lacks some. This table has roughly 100,000 clones, approximately 82% appearing once. Specimen: peripheral blood. The source of these receptors is a man between 65 and 79 years old with acute or convalescent COVID-19. The CDR3 runs from the conserved cysteine through the conserved F or W. Each record gives: J gene, clone size, D gene, V gene, CDR3 DNA, CDR3 protein. D genes are given only for firm matches. Size tells how often a clone was seen (once, few, many) or the class of an expanded clone, and some rows leave it out.

>TRBJ2-3|NA|TRBD2|TRBV6-5
TGTGCCAGCCGAGCGGGGGAGGGTACAGATACGCAGTATTTT
CASRAGEGTDTQYF
>TRBJ1-1|once|NA|TRBV29-1
TGCAGCGCCCTTCTGAACACTGAAGCTTTCTTT
CSALLNTEAFF
>TRBJ1-4|once|NA|TRBV5-1
TGCGCCAGCAGGGACACGACTAATGAAAAACTGTTTTTT
CASRDTTNEKLFF
>TRBJ2-1|NA|NA|TRBV12-3/TRBV12-4
TGTGCCAGCAGTTTCCGGGGCAATGAGCAGTTCTTC
CASSFRGNEQFF
>TRBJ2-5|NA|NA|TRBV10-2
TGCGCCAGCGGCCAGGCTCCCAGAGAGACCCAGTACTTC
CASGQAPRETQYF
>TRBJ1-4|NA|NA|TRBV19
TGTGCCAGTAGTATTGGGGGCGGTCCCGAAAAACTGTTTTTT
CASSIGGGPEKLFF
>TRBJ2-1|once|NA|TRBV7-3
TGTGCCAGCAGCCTGGGACTTGTGGGGTACAATGAGCAGTTCTTC
CASSLGLVGYNEQFF
>TRBJ2-7|NA|TRBD1|TRBV6-5
TGTACCAGCAGCCAGGACAGGGTCAACGAGCAGTACTTC
CTSSQDRVNEQYF
>TRBJ1-1|few|TRBD1|TRBV18
TGTGCCAGCTCTCGACAGGGAATGGCGGAGAACACTGAAGCTTTCTTT
CASSRQGMAENTEAFF
>TRBJ2-3|NA|NA|TRBV24-1
TGTGCCACCAGTGATTTCCACCTATTTCCGCGGGAATTCACAGATACGCAGTATTTT
CATSDFHLFPREFTDTQYF
>TRBJ1-5|few|TRBD1|TRBV7-9
TGTGCCAGCAGCTTAGGACAGGGACATCAGCCCCAGCATTTT
CASSLGQGHQPQHF
>TRBJ2-1|NA|TRBD2|TRBV5-6
TGTGCCAGCAGCTTAGGGCTAGCGGATTACAATGAGCAGTTCTTC
CASSLGLADYNEQFF
>TRBJ2-2|NA|NA|TRBV5-1
TGCGCCAGCAGCCCGGATATTAGCGGTAACACCGGGGAGCTGTTTTTT
CASSPDISGNTGELFF
>TRBJ2-5|NA|NA|TRBV14
TGTGCCAGCAGCCAAGAACGGAGGACCCAGTACTTC
CASSQERRTQYF
>TRBJ1-5|few|NA|TRBV6-2/TRBV6-3
TGTGCCAGCAGTTACCCCCGGACTCGTCATCAGCCCCAGCATTTT
CASSYPRTRHQPQHF
>TRBJ2-7|NA|TRBD2|TRBV7-2
TGTGCCAGCAGCTTATATAGCGGGAGAATTGGCGAGCAGTACTTC
CASSLYSGRIGEQYF
>TRBJ1-2|NA|TRBD1|TRBV5-1
TGCGCCAGCAGCCCCGGGACAGGAACCTATGGCTACACCTTC
CASSPGTGTYGYTF
>TRBJ1-5|NA|NA|TRBV5-5
TGTGCCAGCAGCTTGGACCTTGGCGACAGTAGCAATCAGCCCCAGCATTTT
CASSLDLGDSSNQPQHF
>TRBJ2-5|once|NA|TRBV27
TGTGCCAGCAGGCTAACAGAAGCTGAGACCCAGTACTTC
CASRLTEAETQYF
>TRBJ2-1|NA|TRBD2|TRBV20-1
TGCAGTGCTAGTACTCTAGCGGGAGAGAAAGGAAACTACAATGAGCAGTTCTTC
CSASTLAGEKGNYNEQFF
>TRBJ1-3|NA|NA|TRBV6-1
TGTGCCAGCAGTGAACAGGCTACTGGAAACACCATATATTTT
CASSEQATGNTIYF
>TRBJ1-3|once|TRBD1|TRBV6-1
TGTGCCAGCAGTGATATCCCGGGACAGGGCTCTGGAAACACCATATATTTT
CASSDIPGQGSGNTIYF
>TRBJ2-6|NA|TRBD2|TRBV11-3
TGTGCCAGCAGCTTAGAAAGCGGGAGCAGTGCTGGGGCCAACGTCCTGACTTTC
CASSLESGSSAGANVLTF
>TRBJ1-2|NA|NA|TRBV29-1
TGCAGCGTAGACAAGATTATAGGCTATGGCTACACCTTC
CSVDKIIGYGYTF
>TRBJ2-7|NA|TRBD1|TRBV11-2
TGTGCCAGCAGCTTAGGTCACAGGGGGCGGTTGGCCGAGCAGTACTTC
CASSLGHRGRLAEQYF
>TRBJ1-1|NA|TRBD1|TRBV19
TGTGCCAGTAGCCGGAGACAGGGGGACACTGAAGCTTTCTTT
CASSRRQGDTEAFF
>TRBJ1-2|NA|NA|TRBV3-1/TRBV3-2
TGTGCCAGCAGCCCCCCCGGGACAAGACGGCTCTATGGCTACACCTTC
CASSPPGTRRLYGYTF
>TRBJ1-2|NA|NA|TRBV30
TGTGCCTGGAGTGTACCTCGGACAGCACAAAGCTACACCTTC
CAWSVPRTAQSYTF
>TRBJ2-1|NA|TRBD2|TRBV5-3
TGTGCCTTTGGGCAGCGGGAGCCTCTCTACAATGAGCAGTTCTTC
CAFGQREPLYNEQFF
>TRBJ1-2|NA|NA|TRBV4-1
TGCGCCAGCAGCCCCACTGGGGCAGCTACTAACTATGGCTACACCTTC
CASSPTGAATNYGYTF
>TRBJ1-6|NA|TRBD1|TRBV4-1
TGCGCCAGCAGTCGCACAGGGGTAGAGGGACGCTCCTATAATTCACCCCTCCACTTT
CASSRTGVEGRSYNSPLHF
>TRBJ2-3|NA|NA|TRBV18
TGTGCCAGCTCGGTTTCGGCAGGAAGCACAGATACGCAGTATTTT
CASSVSAGSTDTQYF
>TRBJ1-1|NA|TRBD1|TRBV5-1
TGCGCCAGTTGGACAGGTCTGATCAACACTGAAGCTTTCTTT
CASWTGLINTEAFF
>TRBJ1-3|NA|NA|TRBV6-1
TGTGCCAGCAGTGAAGAGCGCCGGGCTGGAAACACCATATATTTT
CASSEERRAGNTIYF
>TRBJ1-1|few|NA|TRBV20-1
TGCAGTGCTGGGGGGGTCACTGAAGCTTTCTTT
CSAGGVTEAFF
>TRBJ2-5|once|NA|TRBV18
TGTGCCAGCTCACAGGATCCAGGGAAACAAGAGACCCAGTACTTC
CASSQDPGKQETQYF
>TRBJ1-4|NA|NA|TRBV29-1
TGCAGCGTTGCGGGGGAAAAACTGTTTTTT
CSVAGEKLFF
>TRBJ2-7|NA|NA|TRBV12-3/TRBV12-4
TGTGCCAGCAGTTTACGGGGGGAGCAGTACTTC
CASSLRGEQYF
>TRBJ2-1|NA|TRBD2|TRBV30
TGTGCCTGGACCGTACGGGGCGGGAGGGCCGGTGAGCAGTTCTTC
CAWTVRGGRAGEQFF
>TRBJ2-1|NA|TRBD1|TRBV2
TGTGCCAGCATCTTCACGTCCATCGAAGGACAGGGAAAATACAATGAGCAGTTCTTC
CASIFTSIEGQGKYNEQFF
>TRBJ1-2|NA|TRBD1|TRBV20-1
TGCAGTGCTAGTTGGCAGGGGGGTAACTATGGCTACACCTTC
CSASWQGGNYGYTF
>TRBJ2-1|NA|TRBD2|TRBV11-2
TGTGCCAGCAGCTCACGACAGCGGGAGTTTTACAATGAGCAGTTCTTC
CASSSRQREFYNEQFF
>TRBJ2-1|NA|TRBD1|TRBV15
TGTGCCACCGGGACAGGGTACAATGAGCAGTTCTTC
CATGTGYNEQFF
>TRBJ2-7|NA|NA|TRBV7-3
TGTGCCAGCAGCTTAGCACACAGTTCCTACGAGCAGTACTTC
CASSLAHSSYEQYF
>TRBJ2-3|NA|TRBD1|TRBV3-1/TRBV3-2
TGTGCCAGCAGCCCTGATGGGACAGGGACGGATACGCAGTATTTT
CASSPDGTGTDTQYF
>TRBJ2-2|NA|NA|TRBV11-2
TGTGCCAGCAGCCCCTGGGGGCGCGCGAACACCGGGGAGCTGTTTTTT
CASSPWGRANTGELFF
>TRBJ2-1|NA|TRBD2|TRBV6-2/TRBV6-3
TGTGCCAGCAGCCTAGCGGGAGTTGGCCATGAGCAGTTCTTC
CASSLAGVGHEQFF
>TRBJ2-2|NA|TRBD2|TRBV3-1/TRBV3-2
TGTGCCAGCAGCCAACCGGGACTAGCGGGGGGGAACACCGGGGAGCTGTTTTTT
CASSQPGLAGGNTGELFF
>TRBJ1-4|NA|NA|TRBV27
TGTGCCAGCAGTTCAAGGGGTCCCGGCGAAAAACTGTTTTTT
CASSSRGPGEKLFF
>TRBJ1-1|medium-sized|NA|TRBV6-5
TGTGCCAGCAGTTGGGGGGGGGACCAAGCTTTCTTT
CASSWGGDQAFF
>TRBJ2-5|NA|NA|TRBV19
TGTGCCAGTAGCCAACAGGGTTTGGGGGCGACCCAGTACTTC
CASSQQGLGATQYF
>TRBJ2-1|NA|TRBD2|TRBV11-3
TGTGCCAGCTCTTTAGCGGGAGTGGTCGGCAATGAGCAGTTCTTC
CASSLAGVVGNEQFF
>TRBJ2-2|NA|TRBD2|TRBV6-4
TGTGCCCGCAGTGACGGCCGGGGGGGGAACACCGGGGAGCTGTTTTTT
CARSDGRGGNTGELFF
>TRBJ1-3|once|NA|TRBV3-1/TRBV3-2
TGTGCCAGCAGCCCCCGGGACAAGAAGGGAAACACCATATATTTT
CASSPRDKKGNTIYF
>TRBJ2-2|NA|TRBD1|TRBV9
TGTGCCAGCAGCGTAAGGGACAGGTGGAACACCGGGGAGCTGTTTTTT
CASSVRDRWNTGELFF
>TRBJ2-3|NA|TRBD2|TRBV7-3
TGTGCCAGCAGCTTAACGGCGAGTGGCGGGGGACGCACAGATACGCAGTATTTT
CASSLTASGGGRTDTQYF
>TRBJ2-5|NA|TRBD2|TRBV10-3
TGTGCCAGTAGCGGGGGTGAGACCCAGTACTTC
CASSGGETQYF
>TRBJ1-2|NA|NA|TRBV7-9
TGTGCCAGCAGCCAAGACTTAGGCGGCTACACCTTC
CASSQDLGGYTF
>TRBJ1-1|NA|NA|TRBV7-9
TGTGCCAGCAGCCAAACGTCGGGCACTGAAGCTTTCTTT
CASSQTSGTEAFF